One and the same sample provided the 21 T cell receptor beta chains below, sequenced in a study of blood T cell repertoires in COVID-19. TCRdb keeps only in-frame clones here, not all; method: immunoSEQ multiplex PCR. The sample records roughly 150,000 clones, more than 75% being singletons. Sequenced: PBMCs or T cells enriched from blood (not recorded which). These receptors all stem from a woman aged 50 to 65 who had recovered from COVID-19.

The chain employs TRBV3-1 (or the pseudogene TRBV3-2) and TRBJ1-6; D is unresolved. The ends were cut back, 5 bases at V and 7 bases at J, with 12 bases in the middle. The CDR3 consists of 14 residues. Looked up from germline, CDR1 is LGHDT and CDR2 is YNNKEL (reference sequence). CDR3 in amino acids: CASSGDWSNSPLHF. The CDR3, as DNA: TGTGCCAGCAGCGGTGATTGGAGCAATTCACCCCTCCACTTT.

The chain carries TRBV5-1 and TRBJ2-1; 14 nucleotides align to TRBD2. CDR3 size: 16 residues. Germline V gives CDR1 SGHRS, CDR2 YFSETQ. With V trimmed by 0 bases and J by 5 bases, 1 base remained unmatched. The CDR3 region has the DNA TGCGCCAGCAGCTTGGGACTAGCGGGGGGGAACAATGAGCAGTTCTTC. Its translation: CASSLGLAGGNNEQFF.

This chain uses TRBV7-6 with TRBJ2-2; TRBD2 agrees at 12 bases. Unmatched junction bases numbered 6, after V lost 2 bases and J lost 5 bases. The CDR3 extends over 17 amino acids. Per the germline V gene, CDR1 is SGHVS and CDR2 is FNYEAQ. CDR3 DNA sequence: TGTGCCAGCAGCTTATCTACTAGCGGGGGGTCGACCGGGGAGCTGTTTTTT. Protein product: CASSLSTSGGSTGELFF.

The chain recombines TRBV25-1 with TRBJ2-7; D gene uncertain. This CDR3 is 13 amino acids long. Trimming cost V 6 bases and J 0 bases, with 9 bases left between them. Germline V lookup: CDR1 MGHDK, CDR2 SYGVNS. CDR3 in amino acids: CASRDSLSYEQYF. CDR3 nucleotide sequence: TGTGCCAGCAGAGACTCACTCTCCTACGAGCAGTACTTC.

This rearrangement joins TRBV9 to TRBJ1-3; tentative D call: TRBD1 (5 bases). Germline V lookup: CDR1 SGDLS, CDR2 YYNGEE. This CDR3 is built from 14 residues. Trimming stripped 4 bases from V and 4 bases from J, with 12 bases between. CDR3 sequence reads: CASSPGLAGNTIYF. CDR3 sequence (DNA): TGTGCCAGCAGCCCAGGGTTAGCAGGAAACACCATATATTTT.

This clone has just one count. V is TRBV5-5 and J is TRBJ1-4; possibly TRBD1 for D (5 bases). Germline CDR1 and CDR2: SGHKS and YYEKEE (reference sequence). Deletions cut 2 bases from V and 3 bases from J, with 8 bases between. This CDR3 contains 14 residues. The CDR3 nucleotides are TGTGCCAGCAGCTTAGACAGAGCTAATGAAAAACTGTTTTTT. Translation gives CASSLDRANEKLFF.

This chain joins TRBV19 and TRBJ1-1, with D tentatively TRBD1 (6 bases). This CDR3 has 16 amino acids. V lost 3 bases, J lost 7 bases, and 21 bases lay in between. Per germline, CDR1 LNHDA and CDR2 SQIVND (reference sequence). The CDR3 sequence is CASSISNRATTFEAFF. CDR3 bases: TGTGCCAGTAGTATCTCGAACAGGGCGACTACGTTTGAAGCTTTCTTT.

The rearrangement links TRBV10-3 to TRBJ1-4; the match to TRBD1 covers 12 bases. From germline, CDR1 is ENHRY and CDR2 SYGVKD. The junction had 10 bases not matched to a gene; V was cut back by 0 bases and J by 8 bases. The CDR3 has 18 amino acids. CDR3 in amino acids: CAISESVGTGGSSEKLFF. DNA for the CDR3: TGTGCCATCAGTGAGTCGGTTGGGACAGGGGGCTCTAGCGAAAAACTGTTTTTT.

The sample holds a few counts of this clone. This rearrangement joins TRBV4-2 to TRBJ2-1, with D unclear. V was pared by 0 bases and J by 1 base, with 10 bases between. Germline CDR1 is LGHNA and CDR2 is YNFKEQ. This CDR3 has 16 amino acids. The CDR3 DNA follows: TGTGCCAGCAGCCAAGAGACGGGTTTATCCTACAATGAGCAGTTCTTC. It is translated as CASSQETGLSYNEQFF.

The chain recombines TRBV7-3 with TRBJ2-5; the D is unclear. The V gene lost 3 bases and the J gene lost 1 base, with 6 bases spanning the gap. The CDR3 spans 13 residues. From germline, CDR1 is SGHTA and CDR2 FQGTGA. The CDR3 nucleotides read TGTGCCAGCAGCTTGAACTCCCAAGAGACCCAGTACTTC. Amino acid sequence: CASSLNSQETQYF.

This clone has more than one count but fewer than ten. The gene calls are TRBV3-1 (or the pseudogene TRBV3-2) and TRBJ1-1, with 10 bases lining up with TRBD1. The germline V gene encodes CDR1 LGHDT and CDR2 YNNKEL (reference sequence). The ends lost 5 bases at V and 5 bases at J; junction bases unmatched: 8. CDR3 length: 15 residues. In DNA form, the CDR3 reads TGTGCCAGCAGCTACGCGGGACAGGGGAGGACTGAAGCTTTCTTT. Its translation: CASSYAGQGRTEAFF.

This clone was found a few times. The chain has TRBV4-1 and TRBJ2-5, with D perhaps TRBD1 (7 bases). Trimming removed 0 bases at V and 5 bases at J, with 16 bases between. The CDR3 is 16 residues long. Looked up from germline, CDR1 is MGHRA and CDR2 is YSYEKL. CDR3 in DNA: TGCGCCAGCAGCCAAGATCATTCCAGGGGGAGGGAGACCCAGTACTTC. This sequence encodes CASSQDHSRGRETQYF.

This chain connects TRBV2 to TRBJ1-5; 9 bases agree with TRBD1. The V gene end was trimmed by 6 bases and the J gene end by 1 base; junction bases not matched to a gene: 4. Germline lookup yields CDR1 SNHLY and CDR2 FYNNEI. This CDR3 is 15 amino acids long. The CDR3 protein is CASSRTGVSNQPQHF. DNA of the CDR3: TGTGCCAGCAGCCGGACAGGGGTCAGCAATCAGCCCCAGCATTTT. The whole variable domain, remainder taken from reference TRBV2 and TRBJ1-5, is EPEVTQTPSHQVTQMGQEVILRCVPISNHLYFYWYRQILGQKVEFLVSFYNNEISEKSEIFDDQFSVERPDGSNFTLKIRSTKLEDSAMYFCASSRTGVSNQPQHFGDGTRLSIL.

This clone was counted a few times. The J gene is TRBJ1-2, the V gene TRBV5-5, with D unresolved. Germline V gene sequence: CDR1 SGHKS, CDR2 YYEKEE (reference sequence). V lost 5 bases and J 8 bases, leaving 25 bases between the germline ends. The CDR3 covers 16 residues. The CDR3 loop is CASSEAQRTEESGYTF. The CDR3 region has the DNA TGTGCCAGCAGTGAGGCGCAGAGAACTGAAGAGTCGGGCTACACCTTC.

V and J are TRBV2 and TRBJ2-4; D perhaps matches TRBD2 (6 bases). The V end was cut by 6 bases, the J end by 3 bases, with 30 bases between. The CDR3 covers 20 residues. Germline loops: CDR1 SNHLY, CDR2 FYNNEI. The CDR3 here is CASRITGDLAGATIKNIQYF. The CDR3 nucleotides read TGTGCCAGCAGGATCACGGGGGATTTAGCTGGGGCAACAATCAAAAACATTCAGTACTTC.

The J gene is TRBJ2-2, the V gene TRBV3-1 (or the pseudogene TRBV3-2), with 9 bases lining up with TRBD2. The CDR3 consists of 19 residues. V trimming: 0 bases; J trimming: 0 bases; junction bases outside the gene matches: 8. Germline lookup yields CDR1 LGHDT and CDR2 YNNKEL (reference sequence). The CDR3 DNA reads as TGTGCCAGCAGCCAAGATCTAGCGGGGCTCAATGCGAACACCGGGGAGCTGTTTTTT. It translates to CASSQDLAGLNANTGELFF.

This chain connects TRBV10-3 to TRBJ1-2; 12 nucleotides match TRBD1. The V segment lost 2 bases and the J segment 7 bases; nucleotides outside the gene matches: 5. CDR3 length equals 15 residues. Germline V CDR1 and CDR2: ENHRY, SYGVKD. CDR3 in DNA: TGTGCCATCAGTGAGGTGGGGACAGGGGGCGGTGGCTACACCTTC. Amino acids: CAISEVGTGGGGYTF.

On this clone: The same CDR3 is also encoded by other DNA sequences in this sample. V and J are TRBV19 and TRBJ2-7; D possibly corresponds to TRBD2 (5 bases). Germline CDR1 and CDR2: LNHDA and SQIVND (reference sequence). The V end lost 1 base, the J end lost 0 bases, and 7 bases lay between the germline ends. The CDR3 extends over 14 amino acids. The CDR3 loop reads CASSIGGLSYEQYF. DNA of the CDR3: TGTGCCAGTAGTATAGGTGGACTCTCCTACGAGCAGTACTTC.

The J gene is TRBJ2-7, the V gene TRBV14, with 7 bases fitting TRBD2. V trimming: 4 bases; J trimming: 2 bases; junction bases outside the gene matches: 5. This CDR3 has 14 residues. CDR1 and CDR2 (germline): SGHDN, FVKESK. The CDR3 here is CASSLGLDTYEQYF. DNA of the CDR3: TGTGCCAGCAGCCTCGGACTAGACACCTACGAGCAGTACTTC.

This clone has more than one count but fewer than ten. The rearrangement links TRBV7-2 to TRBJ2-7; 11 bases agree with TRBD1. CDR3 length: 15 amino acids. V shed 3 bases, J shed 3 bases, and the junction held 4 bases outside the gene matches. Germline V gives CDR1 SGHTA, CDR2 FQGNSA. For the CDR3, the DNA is TGTGCCAGCAGCTTGGGACAGGGGGGAGGCTACGAGCAGTACTTC. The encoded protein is CASSLGQGGGYEQYF.

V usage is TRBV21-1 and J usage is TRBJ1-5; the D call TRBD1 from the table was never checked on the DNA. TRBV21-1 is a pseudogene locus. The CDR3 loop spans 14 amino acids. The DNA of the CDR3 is TGTGCCAGTAGCAGAGACAGGGTATACCAGCCCCAGCATTTT. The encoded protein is CASSRDRVYQPQHF.